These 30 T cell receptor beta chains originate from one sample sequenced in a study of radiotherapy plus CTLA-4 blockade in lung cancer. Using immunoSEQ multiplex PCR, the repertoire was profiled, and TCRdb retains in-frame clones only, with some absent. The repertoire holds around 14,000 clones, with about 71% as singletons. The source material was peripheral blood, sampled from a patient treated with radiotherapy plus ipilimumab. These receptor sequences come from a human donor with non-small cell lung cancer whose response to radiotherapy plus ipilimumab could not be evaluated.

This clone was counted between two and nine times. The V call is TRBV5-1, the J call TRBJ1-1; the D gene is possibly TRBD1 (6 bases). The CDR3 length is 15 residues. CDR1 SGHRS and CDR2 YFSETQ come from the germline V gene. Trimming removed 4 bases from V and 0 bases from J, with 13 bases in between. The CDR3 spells CASSGGQIMNTEAFF. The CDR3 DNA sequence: TGCGCCAGCAGCGGGGGCCAGATTATGAACACTGAAGCTTTCTTT. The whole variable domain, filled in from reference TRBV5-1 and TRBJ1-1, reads KAGVTQTPRYLIKTRGQQVTLSCSPISGHRSVSWYQQTPGQGLQFLFEYFSETQRNKGNFPGRFSGRQFSNSRSEMNVSTLELGDSALYLCASSGGQIMNTEAFFGQGTRLTVV.

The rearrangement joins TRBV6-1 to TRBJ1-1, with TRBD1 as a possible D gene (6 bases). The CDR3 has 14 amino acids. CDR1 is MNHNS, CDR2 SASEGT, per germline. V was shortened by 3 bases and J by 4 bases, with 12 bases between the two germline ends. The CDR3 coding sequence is TGTGCCAGCAGTGATCAGGGGTGGGCCACTGAAGCTTTCTTT. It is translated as CASSDQGWATEAFF.

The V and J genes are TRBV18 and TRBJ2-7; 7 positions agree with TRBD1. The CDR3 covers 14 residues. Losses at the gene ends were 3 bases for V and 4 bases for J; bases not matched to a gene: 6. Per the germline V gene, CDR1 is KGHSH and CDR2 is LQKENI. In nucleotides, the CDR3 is TGTGCCAGCTCACCCGTCAGGGGGACATACGAGCAGTACTTC. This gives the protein CASSPVRGTYEQYF.

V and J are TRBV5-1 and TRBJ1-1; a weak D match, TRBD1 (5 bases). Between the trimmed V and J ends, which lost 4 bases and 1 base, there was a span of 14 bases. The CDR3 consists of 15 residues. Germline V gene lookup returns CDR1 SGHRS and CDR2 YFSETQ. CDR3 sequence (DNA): TGCGCCAGCAGCCCCTGGGGAGGGGCGAACACTGAAGCTTTCTTT. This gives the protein CASSPWGGANTEAFF.

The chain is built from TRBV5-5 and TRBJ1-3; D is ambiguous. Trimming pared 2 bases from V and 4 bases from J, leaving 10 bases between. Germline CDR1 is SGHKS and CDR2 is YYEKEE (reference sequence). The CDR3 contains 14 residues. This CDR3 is CASSFSPLGNTIYF. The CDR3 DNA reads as TGTGCCAGCAGCTTTAGCCCGCTCGGAAACACCATATATTTT.

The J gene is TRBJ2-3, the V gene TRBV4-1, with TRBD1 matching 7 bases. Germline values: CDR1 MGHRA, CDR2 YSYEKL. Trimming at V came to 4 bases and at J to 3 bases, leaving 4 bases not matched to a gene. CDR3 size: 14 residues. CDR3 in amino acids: CASSRDSRTDTQYF. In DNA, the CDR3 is TGCGCCAGCAGCCGGGACAGTAGAACAGATACGCAGTATTTT.

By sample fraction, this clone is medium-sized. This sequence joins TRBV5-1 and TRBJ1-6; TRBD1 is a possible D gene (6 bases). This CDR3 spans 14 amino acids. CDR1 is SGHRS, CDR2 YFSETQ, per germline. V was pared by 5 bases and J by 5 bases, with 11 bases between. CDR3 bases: TGCGCCAGCAGGCAGGACAGCGATAATTCACCCCTCCACTTT. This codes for CASRQDSDNSPLHF.

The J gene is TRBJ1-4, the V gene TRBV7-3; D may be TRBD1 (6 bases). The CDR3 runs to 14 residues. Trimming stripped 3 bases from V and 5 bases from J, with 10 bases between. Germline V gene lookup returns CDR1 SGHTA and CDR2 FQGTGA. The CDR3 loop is CASSLGTGNEKLFF. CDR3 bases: TGTGCCAGCAGCTTGGGTACAGGGAATGAAAAACTGTTTTTT.

For the CDR3, the DNA is TGTGCCAGTACCCACGACAGACAGGTGGCAGGTGGCTACACCTTC. It is translated as CASTHDRQVAGGYTF. The V and J genes are TRBV19 and TRBJ1-2, with D perhaps matching TRBD1 (6 bases). CDR3 length: 15 residues. The V gene's germline CDR1 is LNHDA and CDR2 SQIVND (reference sequence). The germline V and J ends were trimmed by 7 bases and 7 bases, with 22 bases remaining between them.

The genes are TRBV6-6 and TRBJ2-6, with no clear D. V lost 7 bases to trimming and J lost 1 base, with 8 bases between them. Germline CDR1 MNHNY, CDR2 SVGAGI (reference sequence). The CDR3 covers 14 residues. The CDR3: CASNEISGANVLTF. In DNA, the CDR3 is TGTGCCAGCAACGAGATTTCTGGGGCCAACGTCCTGACTTTC.

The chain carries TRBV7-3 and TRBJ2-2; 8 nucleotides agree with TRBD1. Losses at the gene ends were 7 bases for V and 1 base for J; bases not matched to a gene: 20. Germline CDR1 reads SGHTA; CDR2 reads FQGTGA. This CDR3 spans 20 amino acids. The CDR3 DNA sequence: TGTGCCAGCAACACGTACCGCGGCAGGGGGCTCTCTGGGAACACCGGGGAGCTGTTTTTT. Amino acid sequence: CASNTYRGRGLSGNTGELFF. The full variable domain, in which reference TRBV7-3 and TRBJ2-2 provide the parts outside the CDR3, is GAGVSQTPSNKVTEKGKYVELRCDPISGHTALYWYRQSLGQGPEFLIYFQGTGAADDSGLPNDRFFAVRPEGSVSTLKIQRTERGDSAVYLCASNTYRGRGLSGNTGELFFGEGSRLTVL.

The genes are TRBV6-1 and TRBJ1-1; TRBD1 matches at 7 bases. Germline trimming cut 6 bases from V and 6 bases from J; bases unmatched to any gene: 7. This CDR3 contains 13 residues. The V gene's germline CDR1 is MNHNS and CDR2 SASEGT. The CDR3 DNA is TGTGCCAGCAGGCAGGGGGGCGGGTCTGAAGCTTTCTTT. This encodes CASRQGGGSEAFF.

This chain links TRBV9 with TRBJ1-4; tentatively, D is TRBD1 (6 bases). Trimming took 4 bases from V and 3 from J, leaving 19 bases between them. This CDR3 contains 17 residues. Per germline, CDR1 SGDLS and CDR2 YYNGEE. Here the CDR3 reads CASSPGLGGGANEKLFF. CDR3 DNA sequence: TGTGCCAGCAGCCCAGGCCTAGGGGGGGGAGCTAATGAAAAACTGTTTTTT. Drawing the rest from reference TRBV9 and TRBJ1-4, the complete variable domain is DSGVTQTPKHLITATGQRVTLRCSPRSGDLSVYWYQQSLDQGLQFLIQYYNGEERAKGNILERFSAQQFPDLHSELNLSSLELGDSALYFCASSPGLGGGANEKLFFGSGTQLSVL.

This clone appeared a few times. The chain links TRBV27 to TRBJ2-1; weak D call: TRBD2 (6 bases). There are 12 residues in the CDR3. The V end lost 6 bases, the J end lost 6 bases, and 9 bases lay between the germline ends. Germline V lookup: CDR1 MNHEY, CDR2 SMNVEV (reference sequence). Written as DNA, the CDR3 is TGTGCCAGCAGACCGGGGGTCAATGAGCAGTTCTTC. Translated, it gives CASRPGVNEQFF.

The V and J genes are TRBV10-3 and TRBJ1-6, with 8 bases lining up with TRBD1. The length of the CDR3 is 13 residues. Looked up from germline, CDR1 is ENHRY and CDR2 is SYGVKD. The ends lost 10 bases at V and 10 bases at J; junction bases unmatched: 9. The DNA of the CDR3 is TGTGCCAGCCAGGACAGGGTAGCCTCACCCCTCCACTTT. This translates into CASQDRVASPLHF.

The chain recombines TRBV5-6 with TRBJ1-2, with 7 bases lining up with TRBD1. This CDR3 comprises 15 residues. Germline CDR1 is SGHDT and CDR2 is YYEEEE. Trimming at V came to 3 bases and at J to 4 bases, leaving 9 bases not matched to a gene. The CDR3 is CASSSGEDRSYGYTF. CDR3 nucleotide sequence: TGTGCCAGCAGCTCGGGAGAGGACAGGTCCTATGGCTACACCTTC.

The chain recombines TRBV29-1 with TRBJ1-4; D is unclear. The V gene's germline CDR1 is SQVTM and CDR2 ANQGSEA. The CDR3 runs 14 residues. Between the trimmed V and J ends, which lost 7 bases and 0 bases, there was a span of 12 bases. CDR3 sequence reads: CSALRDATNEKLFF. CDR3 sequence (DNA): TGCAGCGCCCTACGCGATGCAACTAATGAAAAACTGTTTTTT.

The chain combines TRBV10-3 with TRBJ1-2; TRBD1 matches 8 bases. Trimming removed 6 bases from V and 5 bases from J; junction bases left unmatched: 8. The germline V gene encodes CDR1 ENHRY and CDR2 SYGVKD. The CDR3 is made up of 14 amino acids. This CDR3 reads CAIRSDRGWYGYTF. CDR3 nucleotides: TGTGCCATCAGGTCTGACAGGGGCTGGTATGGCTACACCTTC.

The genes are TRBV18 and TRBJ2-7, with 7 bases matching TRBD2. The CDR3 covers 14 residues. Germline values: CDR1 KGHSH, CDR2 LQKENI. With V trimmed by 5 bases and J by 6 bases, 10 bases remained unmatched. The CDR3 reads CASSSIAGPAEQYF. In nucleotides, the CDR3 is TGTGCCAGCTCATCTATAGCGGGCCCGGCCGAGCAGTACTTC.

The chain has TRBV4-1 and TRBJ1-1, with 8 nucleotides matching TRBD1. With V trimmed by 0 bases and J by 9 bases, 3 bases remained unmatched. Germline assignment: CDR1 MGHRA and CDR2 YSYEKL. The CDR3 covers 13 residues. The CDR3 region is CASSQDFRGQAFF. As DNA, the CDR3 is TGCGCCAGCAGCCAAGATTTCAGGGGGCAAGCTTTCTTT.

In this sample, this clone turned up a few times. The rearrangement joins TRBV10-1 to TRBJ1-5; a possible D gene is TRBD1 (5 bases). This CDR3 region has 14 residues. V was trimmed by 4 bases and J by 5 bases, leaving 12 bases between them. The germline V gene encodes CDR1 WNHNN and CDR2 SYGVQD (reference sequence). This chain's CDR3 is CASSGRGEDQPQHF. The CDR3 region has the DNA TGCGCCAGCAGTGGTCGGGGGGAGGATCAGCCCCAGCATTTT.

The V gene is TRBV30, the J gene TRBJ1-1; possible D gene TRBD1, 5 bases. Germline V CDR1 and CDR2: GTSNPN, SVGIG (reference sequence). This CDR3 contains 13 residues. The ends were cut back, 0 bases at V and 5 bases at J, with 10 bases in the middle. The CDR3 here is CAWSVSGRTEAFF. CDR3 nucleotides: TGTGCCTGGAGTGTGTCAGGGAGGACTGAAGCTTTCTTT.

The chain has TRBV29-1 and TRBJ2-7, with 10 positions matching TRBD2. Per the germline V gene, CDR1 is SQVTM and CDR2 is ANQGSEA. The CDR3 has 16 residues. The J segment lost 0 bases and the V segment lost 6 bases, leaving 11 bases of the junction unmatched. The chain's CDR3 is CSVGGVGTSVSYEQYF. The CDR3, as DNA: TGCAGCGTCGGGGGTGTCGGGACTAGCGTCTCCTACGAGCAGTACTTC.

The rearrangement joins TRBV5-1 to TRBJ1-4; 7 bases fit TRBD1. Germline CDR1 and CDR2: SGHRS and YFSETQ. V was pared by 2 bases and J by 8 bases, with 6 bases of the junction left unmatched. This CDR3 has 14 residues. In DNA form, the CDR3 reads TGCGCCAGCAGCTTCACAGGGGTTAGAGAAAAACTGTTTTTT. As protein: CASSFTGVREKLFF.

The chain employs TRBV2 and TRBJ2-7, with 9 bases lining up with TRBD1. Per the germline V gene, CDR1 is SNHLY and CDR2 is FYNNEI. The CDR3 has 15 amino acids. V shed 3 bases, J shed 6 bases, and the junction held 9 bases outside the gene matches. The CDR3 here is CASSDSGTGLIEQYF. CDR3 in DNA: TGTGCCAGCAGTGACTCAGGGACAGGGTTGATCGAGCAGTACTTC.

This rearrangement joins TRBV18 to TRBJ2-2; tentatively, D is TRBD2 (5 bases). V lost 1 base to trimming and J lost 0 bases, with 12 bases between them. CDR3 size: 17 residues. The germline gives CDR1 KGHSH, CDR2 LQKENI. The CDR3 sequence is CASSPRGVAANTGELFF. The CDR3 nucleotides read TGTGCCAGCTCACCACGGGGAGTGGCAGCGAACACCGGGGAGCTGTTTTTT. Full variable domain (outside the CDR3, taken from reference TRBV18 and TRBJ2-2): NAGVMQNPRHLVRRRGQEARLRCSPMKGHSHVYWYRQLPEEGLKFMVYLQKENIIDESGMPKERFSAEFPKEGPSILRIQQVVRGDSAAYFCASSPRGVAANTGELFFGEGSRLTVL.

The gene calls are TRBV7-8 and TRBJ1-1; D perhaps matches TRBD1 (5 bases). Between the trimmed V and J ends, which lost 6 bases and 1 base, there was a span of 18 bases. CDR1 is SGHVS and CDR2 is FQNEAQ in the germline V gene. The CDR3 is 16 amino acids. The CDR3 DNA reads TGTGCCAGCAGTCTAGGGGTTGCGCCCGAGAACACTGAAGCTTTCTTT. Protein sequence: CASSLGVAPENTEAFF.

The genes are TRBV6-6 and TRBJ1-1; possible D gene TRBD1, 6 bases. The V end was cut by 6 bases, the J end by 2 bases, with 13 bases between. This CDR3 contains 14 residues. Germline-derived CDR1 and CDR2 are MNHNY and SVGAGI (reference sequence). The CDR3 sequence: CASSSGTLNTEAFF. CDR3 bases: TGTGCCAGCAGCAGCGGGACACTCAACACTGAAGCTTTCTTT.

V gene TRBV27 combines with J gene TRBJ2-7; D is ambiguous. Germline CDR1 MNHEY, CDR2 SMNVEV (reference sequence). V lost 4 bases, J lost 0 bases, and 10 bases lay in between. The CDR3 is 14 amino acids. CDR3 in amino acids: CASSSLGDSYEQYF. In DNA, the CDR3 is TGTGCCAGCAGTTCTCTTGGAGACTCCTACGAGCAGTACTTC.

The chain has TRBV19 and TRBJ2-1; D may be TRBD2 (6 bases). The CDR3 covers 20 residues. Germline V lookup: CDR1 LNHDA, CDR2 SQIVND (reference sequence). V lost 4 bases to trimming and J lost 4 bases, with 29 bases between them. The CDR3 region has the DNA TGTGCCAGTAGTACACGCCGACCCAATGAGGGCCAACGGGGGTACAATGAGCAGTTCTTC. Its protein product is CASSTRRPNEGQRGYNEQFF.